A single sample is the source of the 17 T cell receptor beta chains below, sequenced in a study of blood T cells in healthy people across ages. Primers used in a second PCR of roughly 6 to 12 cycles were a sample-barcoded 5' primer and a J-beta primer mix. In TCRdb, the 5' RACE reads were re-called with MiXCR into one record per CDR3 protein. The sample shows under 750,000 distinct CDR3 sequences, around 50% of them seen only once. Sequencing used blood. The receptor source for this set is an elderly man in good health.

This chain uses TRBV19 with TRBJ2-3; D is perhaps TRBD1 or TRBD2 (6 bases each). From germline, CDR1 is LNHDA and CDR2 SQIVND (reference sequence). The CDR3 covers 16 residues. Trimming cost V 5 bases and J 3 bases, with 18 bases left between them. The CDR3 reads CASSGPPGASTDTQYF. CDR3 DNA sequence: TGTGCCAGTAGTGGGCCTCCGGGGGCCTCGACAGATACGCAGTATTTT.

Only a few counts were recorded for this clonotype. The chain is built from TRBV29-1 and TRBJ1-1, with D unclear. Trimming removed 7 bases at V and 1 base at J, with 16 bases between. The CDR3 extends over 14 amino acids. Germline V gene sequence: CDR1 SQVTM, CDR2 ANQGSEA. The DNA of the CDR3 is TGCAGCGCCCTTCGGCGGCAGACGAACACTGAAGCTTTCTTT. Translation gives CSALRRQTNTEAFF.

Note on this clonotype: A much more abundant neighbour one base away suggests this may be a read error. The V and J genes are TRBV12-3 or TRBV12-4 and TRBJ2-7; D uncertain. Trimming stripped 4 bases from V and 7 bases from J, with 17 bases between. There are 14 residues in the CDR3. This CDR3 is CASSSLDQYNEQYF. CDR3 bases: TGTGCCAGCAGTTCCCTGGACCAGTACAATGAGCAGTACTTC.

V is TRBV4-1 and J is TRBJ2-1; 11 nucleotides line up with TRBD2. The germline gives CDR1 MGHRA, CDR2 YSYEKL. This CDR3 has 14 amino acids. Trimming removed 7 bases from V and 8 bases from J; junction bases left unmatched: 7. The CDR3 DNA is TGCGCCAGCAACATAGCGGGGGGGCCGTATGAGCAGTTCTTC. Translation: CASNIAGGPYEQFF.

This clonotype was counted ten times or more. The V call is TRBV6-5, the J call TRBJ2-6; D perhaps matches TRBD1 (5 bases). Germline values: CDR1 MNHEY, CDR2 SVGAGI. V lost 4 bases, J lost 0 bases, and 10 bases lay in between. The CDR3 extends over 16 amino acids. CDR3 sequence reads: CASSSPTGSGANVLTF. The CDR3 DNA reads TGTGCCAGCAGTTCACCCACAGGCTCTGGGGCCAACGTCCTGACTTTC.

This clonotype was seen a few times. This chain links TRBV4-1 with TRBJ2-7; a weak D match, TRBD2 (6 bases). V lost 4 bases and J 3 bases, leaving 10 bases between the germline ends. CDR3 length: 13 residues. Germline V gene data show CDR1 as MGHRA and CDR2 as YSYEKL. The CDR3 loop is CASSRGIYYEQYF. The CDR3 nucleotides read TGCGCCAGCAGCCGCGGGATTTACTACGAGCAGTACTTC.

The V call is TRBV27, the J call TRBJ2-6; the D is unclear. Trimming removed 4 bases from V and 0 bases from J, with 10 bases in between. The CDR3 has 16 residues. CDR1 and CDR2 (germline): MNHEY, SMNVEV (reference sequence). CDR3 sequence (DNA): TGTGCCAGCAGTTATGCAGAGCACTCTGGGGCCAACGTCCTGACTTTC. This codes for CASSYAEHSGANVLTF.

The V call is TRBV20-1, the J call TRBJ1-1, with unresolved D. The CDR3 extends over 14 amino acids. V was pared by 3 bases and J by 0 bases, with 11 bases between. Per the germline V gene, CDR1 is DFQATT and CDR2 is SNEGSKA (reference sequence). In nucleotides, the CDR3 is TGCAGTGCTAGTCGGGCGACAATGAACACTGAAGCTTTCTTT. Protein product: CSASRATMNTEAFF.

This clonotype was seen a single time. A much larger clone lies one base from this, so it may be a read error. J is TRBJ2-1 and V is TRBV5-1; TRBD2 might be the D (7 bases). Germline CDR1 and CDR2: SGHRS and YFSETQ. This CDR3 has 15 amino acids. V lost 0 bases and J lost 9, with 16 bases in between. The CDR3 DNA reads TGCGCCAGCAGCTTGGAGTGGGGGGGCCATTCTGAGCAGTTCTTC. It specifies CASSLEWGGHSEQFF.

The J gene is TRBJ1-5, the V gene TRBV12-3 or TRBV12-4, with D hard to call. Deletions cut 4 bases from V and 4 bases from J, with 11 bases between. The CDR3 runs to 14 residues. The chain's CDR3 is CASSSARYNQPQHF. CDR3 coding DNA: TGTGCCAGCAGTTCTGCTCGGTATAATCAGCCCCAGCATTTT.

This clonotype was recorded only once. A read error may be the cause here, since a much bigger clone is one base away. The V call is TRBV6-6, the J call TRBJ1-1; D uncertain. Germline-derived CDR1 and CDR2 are MNHNY and SVGAGI (reference sequence). This CDR3 region has 17 residues. The CDR3 sequence is CAGSYPDSVQVATEAFF. The CDR3, as DNA: TGTGCCGGCAGTTACCCGGATTCGGTACAAGTCGCCACTGAAGCTTTCTTT.

The chain joins TRBV24-1 to TRBJ2-3; D tentatively reads TRBD1 or TRBD2 (6 bases each). This CDR3 is built from 13 residues. Looked up from germline, CDR1 is KGHDR and CDR2 is SFDVKD. Trimming pared 9 bases from V and 4 bases from J, leaving 13 bases between. The chain's CDR3 is CATEKGGPDTQYF. In DNA form, the CDR3 reads TGTGCCACCGAGAAGGGGGGCCCAGATACGCAGTATTTT.

The chain links TRBV30 to TRBJ1-2; no clear D gene. In germline, CDR1 is GTSNPN, CDR2 SVGIG (reference sequence). V was clipped by 0 bases and J by 5 bases, with 10 bases between them. This CDR3 comprises 13 residues. CDR3 region: CAWSVEPLYGYTF. CDR3 DNA: TGTGCCTGGAGTGTGGAACCTTTATATGGCTACACCTTC.

This clonotype has only one observation. V usage is TRBV28 and J usage is TRBJ1-5; TRBD1 matches 8 bases. The germline CDR1 and CDR2 sequences are MDHEN and SYDVKM. This CDR3 contains 16 residues. Trimming at V came to 6 bases and at J to 3 bases, leaving 10 bases not matched to a gene. The CDR3 here is CASSRRGTGFNQPQHF. The CDR3 DNA reads as TGTGCCAGCAGCCGTCGTGGGACAGGTTTCAATCAGCCCCAGCATTTT.

The chain uses TRBV7-2 and TRBJ2-7; unclear D gene. Germline assignment: CDR1 SGHTA and CDR2 FQGNSA. The CDR3 sequence is 14 residues long. The ends were cut back, 5 bases at V and 2 bases at J, with 13 bases in the middle. The DNA for the CDR3 is TGTGCCAGCAGCCCCAGACCATCAACCTACGAGCAGTACTTC. This codes for CASSPRPSTYEQYF.

V and J are TRBV27 and TRBJ2-7, with D maybe TRBD2 (6 bases). Germline V gene data show CDR1 as MNHEY and CDR2 as SMNVEV (reference sequence). This CDR3 region has 15 residues. Trimming stripped 4 bases from V and 6 bases from J, with 19 bases between. The CDR3 reads CASSSPVRTGGEQYF. CDR3 in DNA: TGTGCCAGCAGTTCCCCGGTCCGTACCGGGGGCGAGCAGTACTTC.

J is TRBJ2-7 and V is TRBV27; the match to TRBD1 covers 8 bases. The ends lost 5 bases at V and 3 bases at J; junction bases unmatched: 6. Germline values: CDR1 MNHEY, CDR2 SMNVEV (reference sequence). The CDR3 runs 14 residues. The CDR3, as DNA: TGTGCCAGCAGTCCCCAGGGGGCTGGCTACGAGCAGTACTTC. Its translation: CASSPQGAGYEQYF.